The rows below give T cell receptor beta chains drawn from one sample of a study of blood T cells in healthy people across ages. TCRdb independently ran MiXCR on the 5' RACE reads; one entry per CDR3 protein. The sample yields 1.5 million to 2 million distinct CDR3 sequences, around 48% seen once. The source material was blood. These receptors were taken from a woman in her 40s in good health. Both conserved end residues are part of each CDR3. Fields, in order: J gene, V gene, clone size, D gene, CDR3 DNA, CDR3 protein. D genes are given only for firm matches. The listing skips clone size in some rows; elsewhere it reads once, few, many or a size class.

TRBJ2-3	TRBV24-1	few	-	TGTGCCACCAGTGATTTCGAGGTCGATGGGAACACAGATACGCAGTATTTT	CATSDFEVDGNTDTQYF
TRBJ1-5	TRBV27	once	-	TGTGCCAGCAGTACGGGGCAAAATCAGCCCCAGCATTTT	CASSTGQNQPQHF
TRBJ2-3	TRBV5-1	-	TRBD1	TGCGCCAGCAGCCCCGGTGGGACAGGGGGAACAGATACGCAGTATTTT	CASSPGGTGGTDTQYF
TRBJ2-5	TRBV20-1	many	TRBD2	TGCAGTGCTAAGGCCGGGGGGGCCGAAGAGACCCAGTACTTC	CSAKAGGAEETQYF
TRBJ1-4	TRBV5-1	-	-	TGCGCCAGCAAAAATCAGGCAACTAATGAAAAACTGTTTTTT	CASKNQATNEKLFF
TRBJ2-3	TRBV27	few	TRBD2	TGTGCCAGCAGTGGGACTAGCGGGGACCCTAGCACAGATACGCAGTATTTT	CASSGTSGDPSTDTQYF
TRBJ1-2	TRBV20-1	few	TRBD1	TGCAGTGCTTCCGCCGGTCAGGGGGCGGGTAACTATGGCTACACCTTC	CSASAGQGAGNYGYTF
TRBJ2-3	TRBV7-2	once	TRBD2	TGTGCCAGCAGCCAACCGAAAACTAGCGGGGGCTCGACAGATACGCAGTATTTT	CASSQPKTSGGSTDTQYF
TRBJ2-6	TRBV6-5	few	TRBD1	TGTGCCAGCAGTCGTACAGGGGGCACTGGGGCCAACGTCCTGACTTTC	CASSRTGGTGANVLTF
TRBJ2-1	TRBV24-1	few	TRBD1	TGTGCCACCAGTGAGGACAGGGGGCGCGGAGATGAGCAGTTCTTC	CATSEDRGRGDEQFF